The following is a T cell receptor (beta chain) sequence with its context. What it recognizes is unknown. There are 15 residues in the CDR3. The germline V and J ends were trimmed by 0 bases and 2 bases, with 12 bases remaining between them. Germline V gene data show CDR1 as SGHNT and CDR2 as YYREEE (reference sequence). The record originates from a study of cytomegalovirus exposure and HLA in healthy donors. Study outcomes and limitations: Cytomegalovirus association was assigned to approximately 180 TCR beta chains. HLA-A and HLA-B allele assignments for most subjects were reportedly predicted accurately using TCR beta sequences.

The PCR contained 60 Vbeta and 13 Jbeta primers. Sequencing was performed with immunoSEQ multiplex PCR; in TCRdb, only in-frame clones are kept and a portion is missing. This sample carries about 190,000 clones, roughly 80% of them seen once, and the ten largest clones take roughly 6.7%. The TCR comes from a man aged 35 to 55 in good health and CMV-seropositive. The V gene is TRBV5-4, the J gene TRBJ2-7, with D maybe TRBD2 (6 bases). Sequencing was carried out using PBMCs. CDR3 in DNA: TGTGCCAGCAGCTTGGCACCTAGCGCTACCTACGAGCAGTACTTC. Its translation: CASSLAPSATYEQYF.